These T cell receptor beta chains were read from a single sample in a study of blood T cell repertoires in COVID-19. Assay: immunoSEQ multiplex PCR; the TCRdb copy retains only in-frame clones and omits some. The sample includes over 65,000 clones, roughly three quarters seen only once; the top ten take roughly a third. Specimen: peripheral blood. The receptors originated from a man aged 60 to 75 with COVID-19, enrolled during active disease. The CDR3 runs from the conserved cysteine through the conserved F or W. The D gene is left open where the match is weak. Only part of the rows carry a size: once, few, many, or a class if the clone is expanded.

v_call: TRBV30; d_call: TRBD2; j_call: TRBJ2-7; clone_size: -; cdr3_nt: TGTGCCTGGACTAGCGGGAGATACTACGAGCAGTACTTC; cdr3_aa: CAWTSGRYYEQYF
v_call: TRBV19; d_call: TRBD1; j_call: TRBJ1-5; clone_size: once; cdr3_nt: TGTGCCACCGGGACAGATATGAATCAGCCCCAGCATTTT; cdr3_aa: CATGTDMNQPQHF
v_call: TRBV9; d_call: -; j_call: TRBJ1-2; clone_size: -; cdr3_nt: TGTGCCAGCAGCGTAGCAGTGACAGCCGACTATGGCTACACCTTC; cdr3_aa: CASSVAVTADYGYTF
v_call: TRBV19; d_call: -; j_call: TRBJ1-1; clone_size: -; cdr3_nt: TGTGCCAGTAGTATTGCGGGAGTCTTATCTGAAGCTTTCTTT; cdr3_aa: CASSIAGVLSEAFF
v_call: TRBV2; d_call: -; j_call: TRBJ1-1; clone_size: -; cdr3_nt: TGTGCCAGCAGAGAACCCTATGACAGCCTGAACACTGAAGCTTTCTTT; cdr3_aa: CASREPYDSLNTEAFF
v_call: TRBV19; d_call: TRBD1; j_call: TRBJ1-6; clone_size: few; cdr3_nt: TGTGCCAGTAGTCCTCGCACCCCGACAGGGGATAATTCACCCCTCCACTTT; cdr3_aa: CASSPRTPTGDNSPLHF
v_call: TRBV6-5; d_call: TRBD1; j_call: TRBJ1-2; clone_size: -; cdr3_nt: TGTGCCAGCAGTTTCGCGGGACAGGGCTACACCTTC; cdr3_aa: CASSFAGQGYTF
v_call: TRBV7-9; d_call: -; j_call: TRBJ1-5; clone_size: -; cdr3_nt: TGTGCCAGCAGCCGCGGGGACGTCGGGGGTAATCAGCCCCAGCATTTT; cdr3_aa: CASSRGDVGGNQPQHF
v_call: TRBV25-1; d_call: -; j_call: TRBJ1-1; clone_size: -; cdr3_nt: TGTGCCAGCAGTGAAGGCGGCGGGCGACGGGACACTGAAGCTTTCTTT; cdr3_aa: CASSEGGGRRDTEAFF
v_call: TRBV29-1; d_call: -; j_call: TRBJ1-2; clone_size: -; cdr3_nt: TGCAGCGTGAGCCGGACAAATAACTATGGCTACACCTTC; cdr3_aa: CSVSRTNNYGYTF
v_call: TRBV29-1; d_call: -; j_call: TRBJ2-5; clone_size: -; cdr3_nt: TGCAGCGTCTACAGGCTTCAAGAGACCCAGTACTTC; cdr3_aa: CSVYRLQETQYF
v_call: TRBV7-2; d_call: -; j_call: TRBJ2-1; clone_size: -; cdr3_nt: TGTGCCAGCAGCCCCACATATGTTAATGAGCAGTTCTTC; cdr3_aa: CASSPTYVNEQFF
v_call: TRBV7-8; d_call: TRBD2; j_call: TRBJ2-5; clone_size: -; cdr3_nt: TGTGCCAGCAGCTTATCGCTCCTAGCGGGGGAACAAGAGACCCAGTACTTC; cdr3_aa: CASSLSLLAGEQETQYF
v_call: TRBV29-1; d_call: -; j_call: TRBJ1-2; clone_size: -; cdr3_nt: TGCAGCGCCGCTGGGGAGAACTATGGCTACACCTTC; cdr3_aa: CSAAGENYGYTF
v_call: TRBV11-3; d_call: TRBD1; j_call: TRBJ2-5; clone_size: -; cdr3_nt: TGTGCCAGCAGCTTGGGGACAGTTGTTGGAGAGACCCAGTACTTC; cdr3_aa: CASSLGTVVGETQYF
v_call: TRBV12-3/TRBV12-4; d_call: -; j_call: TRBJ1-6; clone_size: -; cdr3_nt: TGTGCCAGCAGGACGAACAGTTCACCCCTCCACTTT; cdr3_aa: CASRTNSSPLHF
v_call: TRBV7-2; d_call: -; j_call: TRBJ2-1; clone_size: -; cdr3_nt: TGTGCCAGCAGCCTGAGGACTGGAGCCTACAATGAGCAGTTCTTC; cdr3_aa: CASSLRTGAYNEQFF
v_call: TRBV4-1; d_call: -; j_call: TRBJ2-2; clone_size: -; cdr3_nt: TGCGCCAGCAGCCAAGATCGTGGCGGAACTTACCTAACCGGGGAGCTGTTTTTT; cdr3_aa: CASSQDRGGTYLTGELFF
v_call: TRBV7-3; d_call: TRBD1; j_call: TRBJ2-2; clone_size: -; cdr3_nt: TGTGCCAGCAGCAGTCGACAGGGTCTGGAGCTGTTTTTT; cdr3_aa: CASSSRQGLELFF
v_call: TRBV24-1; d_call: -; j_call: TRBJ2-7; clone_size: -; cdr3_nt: TGTGCCACCAGTGATAGGGGGTTC; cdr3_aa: CATSDRGF
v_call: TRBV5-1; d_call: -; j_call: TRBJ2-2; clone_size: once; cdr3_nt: TGCGCCAGCAGCCGAGGTAGCAGGGATACCGGGGAGCTGTTTTTT; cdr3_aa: CASSRGSRDTGELFF
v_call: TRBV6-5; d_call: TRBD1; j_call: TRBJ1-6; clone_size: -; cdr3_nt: TGTGCCAGCAGTATGGGACAGAAAAATTCACCCCTCCACTTT; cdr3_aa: CASSMGQKNSPLHF
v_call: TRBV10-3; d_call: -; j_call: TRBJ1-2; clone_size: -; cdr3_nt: TGTGCCATCAGTGAGTCGAGAGGACAAAATTCCTACACCTTC; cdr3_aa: CAISESRGQNSYTF
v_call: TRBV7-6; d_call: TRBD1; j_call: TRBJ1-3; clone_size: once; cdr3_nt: TGTGCCAGCAGCTTGTACCGGGACAGCTCTGGAAACACCATATATTTT; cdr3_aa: CASSLYRDSSGNTIYF
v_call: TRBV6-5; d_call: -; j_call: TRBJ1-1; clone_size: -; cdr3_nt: TGTGCCAGCAGTTCCCCCTCGGGGGGCAGCGGAACTGAAGCTTTCTTT; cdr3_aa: CASSSPSGGSGTEAFF
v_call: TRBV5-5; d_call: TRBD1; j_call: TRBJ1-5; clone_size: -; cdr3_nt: TGTGCCAGCAGCCTTAGGGGGCCTGGACAGCCCCAGCATTTT; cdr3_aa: CASSLRGPGQPQHF
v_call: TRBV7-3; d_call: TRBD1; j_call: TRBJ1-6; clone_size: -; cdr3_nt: TGTGCCAGCAGCTTAGGGACAGAAAATTCACCCCTCCACTTT; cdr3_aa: CASSLGTENSPLHF
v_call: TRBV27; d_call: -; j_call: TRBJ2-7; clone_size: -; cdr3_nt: TGTGCCAGCAGTGTATCCCCTAGTTACGAGCAGTACTTC; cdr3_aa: CASSVSPSYEQYF
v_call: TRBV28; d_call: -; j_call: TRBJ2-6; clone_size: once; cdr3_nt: TGTGCCGGAGGACGCATAAAATCCGGGGCCAACGTCCTGACTTTC; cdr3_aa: CAGGRIKSGANVLTF
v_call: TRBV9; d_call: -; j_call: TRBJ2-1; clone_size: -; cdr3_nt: TGTGCCAGCAGCGTAGACGGTGACTACAATGAGCAGTTCTTC; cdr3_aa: CASSVDGDYNEQFF
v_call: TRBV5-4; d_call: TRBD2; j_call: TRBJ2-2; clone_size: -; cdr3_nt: TGTGCCAGCAGCTTGGAACTAGCGGGAGGGGCGATCGGGGAGCTGTTTTTT; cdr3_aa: CASSLELAGGAIGELFF
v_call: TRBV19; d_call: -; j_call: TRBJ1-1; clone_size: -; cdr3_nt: TGTGCCAGTAGTATACGGGACTCCCGACAAACTGAAGCTTTCTTT; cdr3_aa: CASSIRDSRQTEAFF
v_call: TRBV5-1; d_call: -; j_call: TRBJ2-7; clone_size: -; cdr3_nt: TGCGCCAGCAGCCCAACTTTGGAGGGCTACGAGCAGTACTTC; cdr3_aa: CASSPTLEGYEQYF
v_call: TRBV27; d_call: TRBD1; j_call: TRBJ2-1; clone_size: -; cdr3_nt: TGTGCCAGCATCGGGCGGGGACAGGGTATCAACAATGAGCAGTTCTTC; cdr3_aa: CASIGRGQGINNEQFF
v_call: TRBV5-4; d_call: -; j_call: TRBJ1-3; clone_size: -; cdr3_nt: TGTGCCAGCAGCACCTGGACAAACTCTGGAAACACCATATATTTT; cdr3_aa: CASSTWTNSGNTIYF
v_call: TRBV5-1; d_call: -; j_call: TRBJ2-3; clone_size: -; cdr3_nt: TGCGCCAACTCATCTCTGGGGGCCGTAGGCACAGATACGCAGTATTTT; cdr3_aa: CANSSLGAVGTDTQYF
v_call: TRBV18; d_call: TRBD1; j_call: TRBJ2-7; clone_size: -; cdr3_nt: TGTGCCAGCTCGCTCGGGACAGTTAACAGGGACGAGCAGTACTTC; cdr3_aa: CASSLGTVNRDEQYF
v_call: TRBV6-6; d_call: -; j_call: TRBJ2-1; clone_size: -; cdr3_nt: TGTGCCAGCAGTTTTAGCGAATCCTACAATGAGCAGTTCTTC; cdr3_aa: CASSFSESYNEQFF
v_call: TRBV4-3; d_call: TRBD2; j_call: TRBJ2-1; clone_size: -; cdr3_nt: TGCGCCAGCAGCCAACGGACTAGCGGCTACAATGAGCAGTTCTTC; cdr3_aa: CASSQRTSGYNEQFF
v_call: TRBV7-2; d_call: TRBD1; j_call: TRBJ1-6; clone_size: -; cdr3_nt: TGTGCCAGCGGCGGACAGGGGGCGGCTAATTCACCCCTCCACTTT; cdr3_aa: CASGGQGAANSPLHF